This TCR beta chain stems from a study of CD4 T cells in relation to SARS-CoV-2 and coronaviruses. Whole-study context: After less than 11 days of antigen culture, PBMC TCR beta CDR3s were sequenced.

Points on this clone: Its antigen is still unknown.

The V gene's germline CDR1 is SNHLY and CDR2 FYNNEI. Trimming at V came to 6 bases and at J to 0 bases, leaving 5 bases not matched to a gene. The CDR3 extends over 14 amino acids. CD4 enrichment then naive enrichment separated naive from memory CD4+ cells. Sorted naive or memory CD4+ cells met CEF peptides for about 10 days. The assay was immunoSEQ multiplex PCR, and TCRdb's table has in-frame clones only and misses some. Of roughly 38,000 clones listed, around 82% are singletons. The rearrangement joins TRBV2 to TRBJ2-7; 7 bases line up with TRBD1. Sequencing input: naive CD4+ T cells from PBMCs, cultured in vitro. The subset was: naive CD4+ T cells isolated by negative enrichment. The sequence was obtained from an adult with COVID-19. CDR3 nucleotides: TGTGCCAGCAGGGTGACAGGGAGCTCCTACGAGCAGTACTTC. Protein: CASRVTGSSYEQYF.